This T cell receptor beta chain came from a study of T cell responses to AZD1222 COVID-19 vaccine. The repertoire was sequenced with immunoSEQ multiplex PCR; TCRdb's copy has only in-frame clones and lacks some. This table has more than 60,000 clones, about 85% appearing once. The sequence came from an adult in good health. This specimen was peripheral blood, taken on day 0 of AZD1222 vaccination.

CDR3 protein: CASSKSTRQGDTEAFF. CDR3 nucleotide sequence: TGTGCCAGCAGCAAATCTACGCGACAGGGGGATACTGAAGCTTTCTTT. The chain joins TRBV4-2 to TRBJ1-1; TRBD1 aligns across 9 bases. V trimming: 5 bases; J trimming: 5 bases; junction bases outside the gene matches: 12. The germline V gene has CDR1 LGHNA and CDR2 YNFKEQ. This CDR3 spans 16 amino acids.